Shown below are 9 T cell receptor beta chains from a single sample sequenced in a study of T cell repertoires in cytomegalovirus infection. Each CDR3 protein gets one entry after TCRdb re-called the reads with MiXCR. The table shows nearly 650,000 distinct CDR3 sequences, with roughly 26% occurring only once. The material sequenced was CD8+ T cells from PBMCs. These receptors all stem from a human donor in good health (CMV status not recorded). Some clones in this sample may be carry-over from other donors' samples.

Ten or more counts support this clonotype. The chain joins TRBV27 to TRBJ2-3; 7 positions agree with TRBD2. Germline CDR1 MNHEY, CDR2 SMNVEV (reference sequence). Trimming took 0 bases from V and 2 from J; bases not matched to a gene: 5. There are 16 residues in the CDR3. As DNA, the CDR3 is TGTGCCAGCAGTTTATCTAGCGGGCTGTTCACAGATACGCAGTATTTT. Amino acids: CASSLSSGLFTDTQYF.

This clonotype was recorded at least ten times. The chain recombines TRBV7-8 with TRBJ1-1; D unclear. CDR1 SGHVS and CDR2 FQNEAQ come from the germline V gene. This CDR3 has 13 amino acids. Between the trimmed V and J ends, which lost 0 bases and 5 bases, there was a span of 7 bases. CDR3 bases: TGTGCCAGCAGCTTAGCGCTAGGGACTGAAGCTTTCTTT. This codes for CASSLALGTEAFF.

This clonotype was seen repeatedly, ten times or more. The chain combines TRBV4-2 with TRBJ1-1, with 8 bases lining up with TRBD1. Trimming at V came to 4 bases and at J to 8 bases, leaving 6 bases not matched to a gene. The CDR3 consists of 13 residues. Germline V gene lookup returns CDR1 LGHNA and CDR2 YNFKEQ. The CDR3, as DNA: TGTGCCAGCAGCCTGAACAGGGGGTCCGAAGCTTTCTTT. It translates to CASSLNRGSEAFF.

This clonotype appeared many times. This chain links TRBV12-5 with TRBJ1-5, with 11 bases that match TRBD1. J gave up 4 bases and V 7 bases, and 3 bases lay outside the gene matches. This CDR3 has 14 amino acids. CDR1 is LGHNT and CDR2 is FRNRAP in the germline V gene. CDR3: CASAGQGANQPQHF. CDR3 coding DNA: TGTGCTAGTGCCGGACAGGGGGCTAATCAGCCCCAGCATTTT.

Note on this clonotype: This may be a read error, as it is one base from a much larger clone. The CDR3 loop is CTSSPPGGRYEQYF. The CDR3 DNA sequence: TGTACCAGCAGTCCTCCGGGCGGGCGCTACGAGCAGTACTTC. The chain has TRBV12-3 or TRBV12-4 and TRBJ2-7, with D possibly TRBD2 on 5 matching bases. This CDR3 is 14 amino acids long.

Points on this clonotype: A clone one base away is much larger, so this may be a read error. The V call is TRBV7-6, the J call TRBJ2-1, with 10 bases fitting TRBD2. Germline assignment: CDR1 SGHVS and CDR2 FNYEAQ. CDR3 length: 15 amino acids. In DNA, the CDR3 is TGTGCCAGCAGTTGGGAGCGGGGGGGCCAAAATGAGCGGTTCTTC. Residues: CASSWERGGQNERFF.

This sequence joins TRBV12-5 and TRBJ2-1; no reliable D call. CDR1 LGHNT and CDR2 FRNRAP come from the germline V gene. The V end was cut by 1 base, the J end by 6 bases, with 10 bases between. The CDR3 is made up of 14 amino acids. The CDR3 DNA is TGTGCTAGTGGTTTGGGACGGTGGTTCAATGAGCAGTTCTTC. Protein product: CASGLGRWFNEQFF.

V and J are TRBV28 and TRBJ1-3; a possible D gene is TRBD1 (6 bases). The germline CDR1 and CDR2 sequences are MDHEN and SYDVKM. The length of the CDR3 is 15 residues. V was pared by 7 bases and J by 1 base, with 14 bases between. CDR3: CASTIIGGSGNTIYF. CDR3 sequence (DNA): TGTGCCAGCACTATAATAGGGGGTTCTGGAAACACCATATATTTT.

This clonotype was seen a few times. The chain links TRBV7-2 to TRBJ1-6; 10 bases fit TRBD1. With 5 bases clipped from V and 7 bases from J, the junction kept 11 bases outside the gene matches. CDR3 size: 17 residues. CDR1 and CDR2 from the germline V gene are SGHTA and FQGNSA. The CDR3 reads CASSPEVWTGGNSPLHF. The CDR3 DNA follows: TGTGCCAGCAGCCCCGAAGTTTGGACAGGGGGAAATTCACCCCTCCACTTT.